The TCR beta chain under discussion was sequenced for a study of T cell responses to AZD1222 COVID-19 vaccine. General study results and limits: All repertoire sampling was performed exclusively after the peak T cell response. CD4 TCRs linked to vaccination spanned spike, dominating at 160-218 and 743-854. Just a handful of people given AZD1222 tested seropositive at baseline.

Measured with immunoSEQ multiplex PCR; TCRdb has only the in-frame clones, and not every one. The sample consists of around 150,000 clones, approximately 89% of them appearing once. On this clone itself: The antigen remains undetermined.

The CDR3 spans 12 residues. Germline-derived CDR1 and CDR2 are SGHTA and FQGNSA. V was shortened by 3 bases and J by 11 bases, with 11 bases between the two germline ends. The chain joins TRBV7-2 to TRBJ2-1; no definite D call. The sample here was peripheral blood, taken on day 0 of AZD1222 vaccination. This clonotype originated in an adult in good health. The CDR3 bases are TGTGCCAGCAGCTTGGTGCCTACCCAGCAGTTCTTC. This encodes CASSLVPTQQFF. Using reference TRBV7-2 and TRBJ2-1 for the parts outside the CDR3, the full variable domain is GAGVSQSPSNKVTEKGKDVELRCDPISGHTALYWYRQSLGQGLEFLIYFQGNSAPDKSGLPSDRFSAERTGGSVSTLTIQRTQQEDSAVYLCASSLVPTQQFFGPGTRLTVL.